This T cell receptor beta chain was captured by sequencing in a study of regulatory T cells in long-lasting Graves disease. The CDR3 covers 20 residues. In germline, CDR1 is LNHDA, CDR2 SQIVND (reference sequence). Trimming removed 8 bases from V and 0 bases from J; junction bases left unmatched: 16. This clonotype was picked up a small number of times. With iRepertoire HTBI primers and Arm-PCR of CDR3 regions, TCR beta libraries were built. MiXCR, run by TCRdb on the multiplex PCR reads, gives a single entry per CDR3 protein. The sample yields around 480,000 distinct CDR3 sequences, under 20% seen once. The sample's time point: newly diagnosed GD, antithyroid drugs for less than 3 months. The TCR library used RNA extracted from PBMCs. This sample also appeared in a second study, on T cells in Graves' hyperthyroidism and ophthalmopathy.

Material: peripheral blood mononuclear cells (PBMCs), obtained at new diagnosis, from a patient treated with antithyroid drugs. The J gene is TRBJ2-1, the V gene TRBV19, with 13 bases fitting TRBD2. The TCR sequence derives from a man in his forties or fifties with Graves disease. The CDR3 nucleotides are TGTGCCAGTGCCAGGGAAAAACTAGCGGGAGGGCCGAGCTCCTACAATGAGCAGTTCTTC. Its translation: CASAREKLAGGPSSYNEQFF.